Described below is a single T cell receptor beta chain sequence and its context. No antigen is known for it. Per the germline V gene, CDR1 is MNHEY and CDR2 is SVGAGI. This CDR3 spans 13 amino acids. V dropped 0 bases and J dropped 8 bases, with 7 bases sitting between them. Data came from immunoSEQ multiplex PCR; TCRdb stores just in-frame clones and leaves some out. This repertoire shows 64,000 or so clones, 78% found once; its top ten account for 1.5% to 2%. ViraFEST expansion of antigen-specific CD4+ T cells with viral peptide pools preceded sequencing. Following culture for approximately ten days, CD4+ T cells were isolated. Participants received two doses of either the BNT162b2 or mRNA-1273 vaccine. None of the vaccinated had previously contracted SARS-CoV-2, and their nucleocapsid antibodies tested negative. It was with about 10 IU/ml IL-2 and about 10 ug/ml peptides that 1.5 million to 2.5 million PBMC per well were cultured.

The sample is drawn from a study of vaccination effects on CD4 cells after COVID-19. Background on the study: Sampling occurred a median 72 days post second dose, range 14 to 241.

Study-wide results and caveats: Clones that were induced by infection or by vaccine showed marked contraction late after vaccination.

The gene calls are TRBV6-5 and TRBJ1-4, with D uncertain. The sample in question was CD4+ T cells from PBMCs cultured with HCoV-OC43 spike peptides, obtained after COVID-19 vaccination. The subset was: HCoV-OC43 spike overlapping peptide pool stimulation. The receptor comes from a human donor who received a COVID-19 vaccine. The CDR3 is CASSYSRWEKLFF. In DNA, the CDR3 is TGTGCCAGCAGTTACTCTAGGTGGGAAAAACTGTTTTTT.